These T cell receptor beta chains were read from a single sample in a study of blood T cells in healthy people across ages. MiXCR, run by TCRdb on the 5' RACE reads, gives a single entry per CDR3 protein. In the table there are around 940,000 distinct CDR3 sequences, roughly 47% of which are singletons. The sequenced material came from blood. The receptors were sampled from a woman aged 60 to 75 in good health. CDR3s include the opening cysteine and the closing phenylalanine or tryptophan. D genes are given only for firm matches. Clone size is stated in some rows and not others, as once, few, many or a class when expanded.

len: 20; abundance: few; v_gene: TRBV29-1; d_gene: .; j_gene: TRBJ2-1; CDR3aa: CSVGGQDLRSYRKNYNEQFF; CDR3nt: TGCAGCGTTGGGGGACAAGATCTACGGTCCTACCGGAAAAACTACAATGAGCAGTTCTTC
len: 13; abundance: .; v_gene: TRBV7-2; d_gene: .; j_gene: TRBJ2-1; CDR3aa: CASRRDSFDVQFF; CDR3nt: TGTGCCAGCAGACGGGACTCTTTCGATGTGCAGTTCTTC
len: 15; abundance: .; v_gene: TRBV16; d_gene: TRBD1; j_gene: TRBJ2-7; CDR3aa: CASSQSGQGGYEQYF; CDR3nt: TGTGCCAGCAGCCAATCAGGACAGGGGGGATACGAGCAGTACTTC
len: 14; abundance: .; v_gene: TRBV4-1; d_gene: .; j_gene: TRBJ2-5; CDR3aa: CASSRPARAETQYF; CDR3nt: TGCGCCAGCAGCCGGCCAGCCCGAGCAGAGACCCAGTACTTC
len: 15; abundance: .; v_gene: TRBV20-1; d_gene: .; j_gene: TRBJ1-2; CDR3aa: CSATETGGGLYGYTF; CDR3nt: TGCAGTGCTACCGAGACAGGTGGCGGTCTCTATGGCTACACCTTC
len: 16; abundance: .; v_gene: TRBV11-2; d_gene: TRBD1; j_gene: TRBJ2-7; CDR3aa: CASSKALQGVTYEQYF; CDR3nt: TGTGCCAGCAGCAAAGCCCTCCAGGGGGTAACCTACGAGCAGTACTTC
len: 12; abundance: .; v_gene: TRBV12-3/TRBV12-4; d_gene: .; j_gene: TRBJ2-5; CDR3aa: CASSGLLASQYF; CDR3nt: TGTGCCAGCAGCGGACTACTGGCGTCCCAGTACTTC
len: 13; abundance: .; v_gene: TRBV12-3/TRBV12-4; d_gene: .; j_gene: TRBJ2-7; CDR3aa: CASSRPGAGEQYF; CDR3nt: TGTGCCAGTAGTCGACCAGGCGCGGGCGAGCAGTACTTC
len: 15; abundance: .; v_gene: TRBV3-1; d_gene: TRBD2; j_gene: TRBJ2-5; CDR3aa: CASSPALAANNEQYF; CDR3nt: TGTGCCAGCAGCCCAGCGCTAGCGGCTAACAATGAGCAGTACTTC
len: 14; abundance: .; v_gene: TRBV7-6; d_gene: .; j_gene: TRBJ1-1; CDR3aa: CASSAGLRDTEAFF; CDR3nt: TGTGCCAGCAGCGCCGGTCTGCGTGACACTGAAGCTTTCTTT
len: 15; abundance: .; v_gene: TRBV6-5; d_gene: .; j_gene: TRBJ2-3; CDR3aa: CASSYGSGPTDTQYF; CDR3nt: TGTGCCAGCAGTTACGGGAGCGGCCCCACAGATACGCAGTATTTT
len: 15; abundance: few; v_gene: TRBV10-3; d_gene: TRBD2; j_gene: TRBJ2-1; CDR3aa: CAISWTSGTKFVQFF; CDR3nt: TGTGCCATCAGTTGGACTAGCGGGACCAAATTTGTGCAGTTCTTC
len: 18; abundance: .; v_gene: TRBV4-2; d_gene: TRBD2; j_gene: TRBJ2-1; CDR3aa: CASSPLYGTSGKTNEQSF; CDR3nt: TGTGCCAGCAGCCCTCTTTACGGGACTAGCGGGAAGACCAATGAGCAGTCCTTC
len: 15; abundance: .; v_gene: TRBV20-1; d_gene: .; j_gene: TRBJ2-7; CDR3aa: CSPRVPEGTRNEQYF; CDR3nt: TGCAGTCCAAGGGTGCCCGAGGGGACCCGTAACGAGCAGTACTTC
len: 14; abundance: .; v_gene: TRBV4-2; d_gene: .; j_gene: TRBJ2-2; CDR3aa: CASSQGLNTGELFF; CDR3nt: TGTGCCAGCAGCCAAGGTCTCAACACCGGGGAGCTGTTTTTT
len: 13; abundance: few; v_gene: TRBV27; d_gene: .; j_gene: TRBJ1-5; CDR3aa: CASSLGGAQPQHF; CDR3nt: TGTGCCAGCAGTTTGGGAGGGGCTCAGCCCCAGCATTTT
len: 13; abundance: few; v_gene: TRBV20-1; d_gene: TRBD1; j_gene: TRBJ1-2; CDR3aa: CSARGDRVGGYTF; CDR3nt: TGCAGTGCTAGAGGGGACAGGGTCGGTGGCTACACCTTC
len: 13; abundance: .; v_gene: TRBV7-9; d_gene: .; j_gene: TRBJ2-7; CDR3aa: CATVRGSSYEQYF; CDR3nt: TGTGCCACCGTCCGGGGTAGCTCCTACGAGCAGTACTTC
len: 11; abundance: .; v_gene: TRBV28; d_gene: TRBD1; j_gene: TRBJ2-7; CDR3aa: CASSSRTGRYF; CDR3nt: TGTGCCAGCAGTTCGAGGACAGGGAGGTACTTC
len: 10; abundance: .; v_gene: TRBV29-1; d_gene: .; j_gene: TRBJ1-1; CDR3aa: CSGEQVEAFF; CDR3nt: TGCAGCGGGGAACAGGTTGAAGCTTTCTTT
len: 11; abundance: .; v_gene: TRBV28; d_gene: .; j_gene: TRBJ2-7; CDR3aa: CASMDSYEQYF; CDR3nt: TGTGCCAGCATGGACAGCTACGAGCAGTACTTC
len: 15; abundance: few; v_gene: TRBV2; d_gene: TRBD1; j_gene: TRBJ2-2; CDR3aa: CASSEWTGGTGELFF; CDR3nt: TGTGCCAGCAGCGAATGGACAGGGGGTACCGGGGAGCTGTTTTTT
len: 14; abundance: .; v_gene: TRBV7-2; d_gene: TRBD1; j_gene: TRBJ2-5; CDR3aa: CASSLTRGRNEQYF; CDR3nt: TGTGCCAGCAGCTTAACCAGGGGGCGGAATGAGCAGTACTTC
len: 15; abundance: .; v_gene: TRBV25-1; d_gene: .; j_gene: TRBJ2-3; CDR3aa: CASRGVGVPGDTQYF; CDR3nt: TGTGCCAGCAGGGGAGTAGGAGTACCGGGGGATACGCAGTATTTT
len: 11; abundance: .; v_gene: TRBV30; d_gene: .; j_gene: TRBJ1-1; CDR3aa: CAWRFSTEAFF; CDR3nt: TGTGCCTGGAGATTTAGCACTGAAGCTTTCTTT
len: 16; abundance: .; v_gene: TRBV3-1; d_gene: TRBD2; j_gene: TRBJ2-1; CDR3aa: CASSQIKLAATNEQFF; CDR3nt: TGTGCCAGCAGCCAAATTAAACTAGCGGCCACGAATGAGCAGTTCTTC
len: 14; abundance: .; v_gene: TRBV18; d_gene: TRBD1; j_gene: TRBJ2-7; CDR3aa: CASSRGQGTDEQYF; CDR3nt: TGTGCCAGCTCGCGAGGACAGGGGACGGACGAGCAGTACTTC